Each of the 25 T cell receptor beta chains below was sequenced from the same sample in a study of T cells after somatic rescue of genetic block. Assay used: immunoSEQ multiplex PCR; TCRdb lists only in-frame clones, some missing. The data contain 7,500 or so clones, about 81% of them singletons. The specimen was peripheral blood mononuclear cells (PBMCs). These receptors originate from a boy between 5 and 17 years old.

The count of this clone is one. V is TRBV4-2 and J is TRBJ2-7, with D perhaps matching TRBD2 (5 bases). From germline, CDR1 is LGHNA and CDR2 YNFKEQ. CDR3 length equals 15 residues. V was clipped by 0 bases and J by 3 bases, with 12 bases between them. The CDR3 here is CASSQDSAGSYEQYF. CDR3 in DNA: TGTGCCAGCAGCCAAGACTCGGCGGGTAGCTACGAGCAGTACTTC.

CDR3 nucleotides: TGCGCCAGCAGCCCATCGACAGGGTCCTACTACGAGCAGTACTTC. Encoded protein: CASSPSTGSYYEQYF. V usage is TRBV5-1 and J usage is TRBJ2-7, with 7 bases identical to TRBD1. From germline, CDR1 is SGHRS and CDR2 YFSETQ. CDR3 length equals 15 residues. V gave up 4 bases and J gave up 3 bases; unmatched junction bases: 10. The whole variable domain, filled in from reference TRBV5-1 and TRBJ2-7, reads KAGVTQTPRYLIKTRGQQVTLSCSPISGHRSVSWYQQTPGQGLQFLFEYFSETQRNKGNFPGRFSGRQFSNSRSEMNVSTLELGDSALYLCASSPSTGSYYEQYFGPGTRLTVT.

This sequence joins TRBV25-1 and TRBJ2-6; D might be TRBD2 (6 bases). The CDR3 runs to 17 residues. V was clipped by 7 bases and J by 4 bases, with 20 bases between them. Per germline, CDR1 MGHDK and CDR2 SYGVNS. The CDR3 region is CASTLGGAGRGANVLTF. The DNA for the CDR3 is TGTGCCAGCACCCTTGGAGGGGCAGGGAGAGGGGCCAACGTCCTGACTTTC.

This rearrangement joins TRBV7-2 to TRBJ1-2, with no clear D. The length of the CDR3 is 17 residues. V was clipped by 1 base and J by 2 bases, with 17 bases between them. Germline CDR1 SGHTA, CDR2 FQGNSA. For the CDR3, the DNA is TGTGCCAGCAGCTTAGTGGTAGTCCTAGGTTACAACTATGGCTACACCTTC. It translates to CASSLVVVLGYNYGYTF. The whole variable domain, remainder taken from reference TRBV7-2 and TRBJ1-2, is GAGVSQSPSNKVTEKGKDVELRCDPISGHTALYWYRQSLGQGLEFLIYFQGNSAPDKSGLPSDRFSAERTGGSVSTLTIQRTQQEDSAVYLCASSLVVVLGYNYGYTFGSGTRLTVV.

The chain joins TRBV19 to TRBJ2-5, with D maybe TRBD2 (5 bases). The CDR3 contains 11 residues. Trimming took 3 bases from V and 7 from J, leaving 6 bases between them. The V gene's germline CDR1 is LNHDA and CDR2 SQIVND (reference sequence). CDR3 DNA sequence: TGTGCCAGTAGTATCGGAGGGACCCAGTACTTC. Its translation: CASSIGGTQYF.

The chain employs TRBV11-3 and TRBJ2-1; the match to TRBD2 covers 7 bases. J gave up 1 base and V 5 bases, and 5 bases lay outside the gene matches. CDR3 length equals 15 residues. In germline, CDR1 is SGHNT, CDR2 YENEEA. The CDR3 sequence is CASSPLAASYNEQFF. CDR3 bases: TGTGCCAGCAGCCCCCTAGCGGCGTCCTACAATGAGCAGTTCTTC.

The genes are TRBV29-1 and TRBJ2-5; D is unresolved. The germline gives CDR1 SQVTM, CDR2 ANQGSEA. The CDR3 is 11 residues long. Trimming left V 7 bases short and J 3 bases short, with 9 bases between. In DNA form, the CDR3 reads TGCAGCGCAACCAGAAAAGAGACCCAGTACTTC. Its protein is CSATRKETQYF.

This clone has more than one count but fewer than ten. V usage is TRBV7-8 and J usage is TRBJ1-2, with D unresolved. This CDR3 is 13 amino acids long. Germline CDR1 and CDR2: SGHVS and FQNEAQ. V was shortened by 5 bases and J by 3 bases, with 10 bases between the two germline ends. For the CDR3, the DNA is TGTGCCAGCAGCGTGGGGTTGGACTATGGCTACACCTTC. This gives the protein CASSVGLDYGYTF.

The V gene is TRBV28, the J gene TRBJ1-2; D gene uncertain. Per the germline V gene, CDR1 is MDHEN and CDR2 is SYDVKM. Trimming cost V 5 bases and J 4 bases, with 14 bases left between them. The CDR3 contains 14 residues. The CDR3 spells CASSPLRRSYGYTF. CDR3 coding DNA: TGTGCCAGCAGTCCCCTCCGGAGGAGCTATGGCTACACCTTC.

The genes are TRBV27 and TRBJ2-3; D is possibly TRBD2 (5 bases). CDR3 length equals 12 residues. Looked up from germline, CDR1 is MNHEY and CDR2 is SMNVEV (reference sequence). V was trimmed by 4 bases and J by 6 bases, leaving 8 bases between them. For the CDR3, the DNA is TGTGCCAGCAGTTCACGGGGTGATACGCAGTATTTT. The encoded protein is CASSSRGDTQYF.

V usage is TRBV14 and J usage is TRBJ1-4; D possibly corresponds to TRBD1 (5 bases). V lost 2 bases, J lost 0 bases, and 10 bases lay in between. Germline CDR1 is SGHDN and CDR2 is FVKESK. CDR3 size: 16 residues. The DNA for the CDR3 is TGTGCCAGCAGCCAACGCGACAGTACAACTAATGAAAAACTGTTTTTT. It is translated as CASSQRDSTTNEKLFF.

The chain couples TRBV6-5 to TRBJ2-7; 9 positions match TRBD1. Germline assignment: CDR1 MNHEY and CDR2 SVGAGI. J gave up 11 bases and V 6 bases, and 5 bases lay outside the gene matches. The CDR3 consists of 11 residues. The CDR3 sequence is CASRDRDREYF. CDR3 coding DNA: TGTGCCAGCAGGGATCGGGACAGGGAGTACTTC.

The rearrangement joins TRBV2 to TRBJ1-2; 7 nucleotides align to TRBD1. J was trimmed by 0 bases and V by 7 bases; bases with no gene match: 11. The CDR3 has 16 amino acids. Germline CDR1 and CDR2: SNHLY and FYNNEI. The CDR3 bases are TGTGCCAGCATAGTAGGACAGGACCTCTCTAACTATGGCTACACCTTC. It codes for CASIVGQDLSNYGYTF.

This sequence joins TRBV2 and TRBJ1-5; unclear D gene. Trimming removed 3 bases at V and 1 base at J, with 10 bases between. The germline V gene encodes CDR1 SNHLY and CDR2 FYNNEI. The CDR3 has 15 amino acids. The CDR3 DNA sequence: TGTGCCAGCAGTGATTGGCAGCTGAGCAATCAGCCCCAGCATTTT. Its translation is CASSDWQLSNQPQHF. The full variable domain, its missing parts supplied by reference TRBV2 and TRBJ1-5, is EPEVTQTPSHQVTQMGQEVILRCVPISNHLYFYWYRQILGQKVEFLVSFYNNEISEKSEIFDDQFSVERPDGSNFTLKIRSTKLEDSAMYFCASSDWQLSNQPQHFGDGTRLSIL.

This clone appeared once. The V gene is TRBV9, the J gene TRBJ1-3; D unresolved. The CDR3 has 16 amino acids. CDR1 and CDR2 from the germline V gene are SGDLS and YYNGEE. Trimming left V 2 bases short and J 0 bases short, with 12 bases between. In DNA, the CDR3 is TGTGCCAGCAGCGTTTCGGCACTCTCCTCTGGAAACACCATATATTTT. This encodes CASSVSALSSGNTIYF.

This clone was counted between two and nine times. The chain employs TRBV2 and TRBJ2-2; D is unresolved. Germline lookup yields CDR1 SNHLY and CDR2 FYNNEI. This CDR3 spans 11 amino acids. Trimming shortened V by 3 bases and J by 6 bases, and 2 bases separated the two germline ends. The chain's CDR3 is CASSDPGELFF. CDR3 DNA sequence: TGTGCCAGCAGTGACCCCGGGGAGCTGTTTTTT.

The CDR3 DNA reads as TGTGCCAGCAGCTTGCGGGGACCGGATCAGCCCCAGCATTTT. Its protein is CASSLRGPDQPQHF. V gene TRBV5-8 combines with J gene TRBJ1-5; D might be TRBD1 (5 bases). Germline assignment: CDR1 SGHTS and CDR2 YDEGEE. CDR3 length: 14 amino acids. V was shortened by 1 base and J by 5 bases, with 10 bases between the two germline ends.

The chain is built from TRBV21-1 and TRBJ2-5; TRBD1 reflects the table's D call only, with no check against the DNA. TRBV21-1 is termed a pseudogene. This CDR3 comprises 9 residues. The CDR3 sequence: CARGTEQYF. CDR3 DNA: TGTGCCAGAGGGACAGAGCAGTACTTC.

There are a few counts of this clone. V gene TRBV4-2 combines with J gene TRBJ1-5, with 8 bases identical to TRBD1. Trimming cost V 0 bases and J 6 bases; bases outside gene matches: 4. CDR1 is LGHNA and CDR2 is YNFKEQ in the germline V gene. The CDR3 is 15 residues long. The CDR3 loop reads CASSQEDRVGQPQHF. The CDR3 DNA reads as TGTGCCAGCAGCCAAGAGGACAGGGTGGGTCAGCCCCAGCATTTT.

This clone has only one observation. The chain has TRBV5-1 and TRBJ2-3; D remains ambiguous. The V gene lost 4 bases and the J gene lost 6 bases, with 6 bases spanning the gap. This CDR3 region has 11 residues. Germline V gene sequence: CDR1 SGHRS, CDR2 YFSETQ. The CDR3: CASSRLDTQYF. CDR3 in DNA: TGCGCCAGCAGCCGCTTGGATACGCAGTATTTT.

J is TRBJ2-2 and V is TRBV9; D uncertain. V lost 6 bases to trimming and J lost 4 bases, with 16 bases between them. The CDR3 is 15 amino acids. Germline V gene lookup returns CDR1 SGDLS and CDR2 YYNGEE. CDR3 DNA: TGTGCCAGCACCAAGGGTATCGGTCGCACCGGGGAGCTGTTTTTT. Translated, it gives CASTKGIGRTGELFF.

This chain links TRBV27 with TRBJ2-1, with 8 bases aligning to TRBD2. Trimming removed 3 bases from V and 9 bases from J; junction bases left unmatched: 13. From germline, CDR1 is MNHEY and CDR2 SMNVEV (reference sequence). The length of the CDR3 is 16 residues. CDR3 sequence (DNA): TGTGCCAGCAGTTTTTCCCCTCTAGCGGGTTATGGTGAGCAGTTCTTC. It encodes CASSFSPLAGYGEQFF.

J is TRBJ1-4 and V is TRBV19; 9 nucleotides agree with TRBD1. Losses at the gene ends were 3 bases for V and 7 bases for J; bases not matched to a gene: 3. The CDR3 spans 14 residues. Germline loops: CDR1 LNHDA, CDR2 SQIVND (reference sequence). CDR3 sequence reads: CASSITGGFEKLFF. CDR3 nucleotide sequence: TGTGCCAGTAGTATTACAGGGGGCTTTGAAAAACTGTTTTTT.

This sequence joins TRBV18 and TRBJ1-4, with D tentatively TRBD1 (6 bases). The V end lost 3 bases, the J end lost 7 bases, and 15 bases lay between the germline ends. The length of the CDR3 is 15 residues. Per germline, CDR1 KGHSH and CDR2 LQKENI. CDR3 coding DNA: TGTGCCAGCTCACCCGGGGGCGGGACAAGTGAAAAACTGTTTTTT. This encodes CASSPGGGTSEKLFF.

This chain uses TRBV5-1 with TRBJ2-3; D not resolved. There are 13 residues in the CDR3. V lost 0 bases to trimming and J lost 2 bases, with 4 bases between them. Looked up from germline, CDR1 is SGHRS and CDR2 is YFSETQ. The CDR3 region is CASSLDDTDTQYF. The CDR3 DNA sequence: TGCGCCAGCAGCTTGGACGACACAGATACGCAGTATTTT.